This passage covers 11 T cell receptor beta chains from one sample sequenced in a study of glioma-infiltrating T cells. The iRepertoire nested amplicon-rescue multiplex PCR amplified TCR alpha and beta CDR3s from RNA. A single record per CDR3 protein comes from TCRdb applying MiXCR to the multiplex PCR reads. The data contain under 200,000 distinct CDR3 sequences, about 32% of them singletons. Sequencing used glioma tissue, nonneoplastic brain tissue, or PBMCs (not recorded which). The receptors come from a human donor with low-grade glioma or glioblastoma, undergoing nonglioma brain surgery, or in good health (not recorded which).

This clonotype was seen ten or more times. The V and J genes are TRBV20-1 and TRBJ2-1; 13 bases line up with TRBD2. The germline CDR1 and CDR2 sequences are DFQATT and SNEGSKA (reference sequence). The CDR3 runs to 14 residues. Trimming cost V 5 bases and J 6 bases; bases outside gene matches: 4. CDR3 residues: CSAPRLAGGNEQFF. CDR3 DNA sequence: TGCAGTGCTCCAAGACTAGCGGGGGGCAATGAGCAGTTCTTC.

In this sample, this clonotype turned up many times. V and J are TRBV7-3 and TRBJ1-1; no clear D gene. The CDR3 sequence is 14 residues long. Between the trimmed V and J ends, which lost 5 bases and 1 base, there was a span of 11 bases. Looked up from germline, CDR1 is SGHTA and CDR2 is FQGTGA. As DNA, the CDR3 is TGTGCCAGCAGCCTCGACGGACCGAACACTGAAGCTTTCTTT. Translating gives CASSLDGPNTEAFF.

As concerns this clonotype: Germline and junction disagree at one end, which may indicate a read error. This sequence joins TRBV24-1 and TRBJ2-2; D is possibly TRBD2 (6 bases). Germline-derived CDR1 and CDR2 are KGHDR and SFDVKD. CDR3 length: 13 residues. The CDR3 DNA reads as TGTGCCACCGGGGCTCGAGGGAAACGGGAGCGGTTTTTT. Protein sequence: CATGARGKRERFF.

This clonotype was counted at least ten times. CDR3 coding DNA: TGTGCCAGCAGCTTAAAAGGGCCGAGCACCGGGGAGCTGTTTTTT. Encoded protein: CASSLKGPSTGELFF. The chain has TRBV7-2 and TRBJ2-2, with no clear D. Germline CDR1 and CDR2: SGHTA and FQGNSA. The CDR3 has 15 amino acids. With 2 bases removed from V and 4 bases from J, the gap between germline ends came to 11 bases.

This clonotype was recorded at least ten times. CDR3 residues: CASTLNRASSYNEQFF. Here the CDR3 DNA reads TGTGCCAGCACCCTCAATCGGGCTAGCTCCTACAATGAGCAGTTCTTC. The chain is built from TRBV6-2 or TRBV6-3 and TRBJ2-1, with no clear D. Germline V gives CDR1 MNHEY, CDR2 SVGEGT. The CDR3 is made up of 16 amino acids. V lost 7 bases and J lost 0, with 16 bases in between.

As for this clonotype: At one boundary the junction diverges from the germline segment, which might be a read error. The gene calls are TRBV19 and TRBJ1-3; D gene ambiguous. Germline V lookup: CDR1 LNHDA, CDR2 SQIVND (reference sequence). The CDR3 loop spans 14 amino acids. The CDR3 bases are TGTGCCTGTAGTCATACAGTCTCCGGAAACACCATATATTTT. Translation: CACSHTVSGNTIYF.

This rearrangement joins TRBV2 to TRBJ2-1; 7 bases are shared with TRBD2. Per germline, CDR1 SNHLY and CDR2 FYNNEI. The trim removed 10 bases at V and 7 bases at J, leaving 13 bases unmatched. This CDR3 is 14 amino acids long. The DNA for the CDR3 is TGTGCCACCCACGGGGCGGGAGTTGGGAATGAGCAGTTCTTC. It specifies CATHGAGVGNEQFF.

This chain links TRBV27 with TRBJ2-6, with no clear D. Trimming stripped 1 base from V and 10 bases from J, with 14 bases between. Germline assignment: CDR1 MNHEY and CDR2 SMNVEV (reference sequence). This CDR3 has 15 amino acids. CDR3 amino acids: CASSLLGGGANVLTF. In nucleotides, the CDR3 is TGTGCCAGCAGTTTATTGGGCGGCGGAGCTAACGTCCTGACTTTC.

This clonotype was found many times. The chain is built from TRBV29-1 and TRBJ1-5; no clear D. The CDR3 sequence is 15 residues long. Trimming pared 4 bases from V and 3 bases from J, leaving 16 bases between. Per the germline V gene, CDR1 is SQVTM and CDR2 is ANQGSEA. The CDR3 sequence is CSVVLGDLLNQPQHF. CDR3 in DNA: TGCAGCGTTGTCCTCGGGGATCTCCTCAATCAGCCCCAGCATTTT. Together with reference TRBV29-1 and TRBJ1-5, the CDR3 gives the full variable domain: SAVISQKPSRDICQRGTSLTIQCQVDSQVTMMFWYRQQPGQSLTLIATANQGSEATYESGFVIDKFPISRPNLTFSTLTVSNMSPEDSSIYLCSVVLGDLLNQPQHFGDGTRLSIL.

This clonotype was detected many times. The J gene is TRBJ1-6, the V gene TRBV12-5; D uncertain. The CDR3 totals 12 residues. Germline assignment: CDR1 LGHNT and CDR2 FRNRAP. The V end lost 2 bases, the J end lost 13 bases, and 9 bases lay between the germline ends. CDR3 sequence reads: CASGLTASPLHF. CDR3 coding DNA: TGTGCTAGTGGTTTGACCGCCTCTCCCCTCCACTTT.

The rearrangement links TRBV5-1 to TRBJ2-3; D is uncertain. Trimming left V 0 bases short and J 0 bases short, with 11 bases between. Germline V gene sequence: CDR1 SGHRS, CDR2 YFSETQ. The CDR3 runs to 16 residues. CDR3 protein: CASSLGQGRSTDTQYF. Written as DNA, the CDR3 is TGCGCCAGCAGCTTGGGACAAGGCCGGAGCACAGATACGCAGTATTTT.